Included here is one T cell receptor (beta chain) sequence, with context. Its antigen is not identified. Germline V lookup: CDR1 LNHDA, CDR2 SQIVND (reference sequence). V lost 5 bases and J lost 10, with 17 bases in between. The CDR3 contains 13 residues. The method was immunoSEQ multiplex PCR; TCRdb's version includes in-frame clones alone and lacks a portion of them. The sample has about 2 million clones, around 96% seen once. The data were obtained in a study of shared clonotypes between healthy human individuals. Study-level results: Compared with clonotypes that all four donors shared, non-shared clonotypes had lower generation probabilities.

In the naive CD8 group, cells lacked CD45RO and were positively selected for CCR7, so terminally differentiated effector memory CD45RA+ cells were left out. This receptor was obtained from a young man in good health. The sample comprised naive CD8+ T cells sorted from blood. The V gene is TRBV19, the J gene TRBJ1-1; D unresolved. The CDR3, as DNA: TGTGCCAGTAGTGAGGCGGACGGCCTTCGAGCTTTCTTT. Protein: CASSEADGLRAFF. The whole variable domain, filled in from reference TRBV19 and TRBJ1-1, reads DGGITQSPKYLFRKEGQNVTLSCEQNLNHDAMYWYRQDPGQGLRLIYYSQIVNDFQKGDIAEGYSVSREKKESFPLTVTSAQKNPTAFYLCASSEADGLRAFFGQGTRLTVV.